The 17 T cell receptor beta chains given below trace back to one sample, sequenced in a study of CD8 T cells in ankylosing spondylitis. TCRdb processed the 5' RACE reads anew with MiXCR; each CDR3 protein has one entry. This sample has just under 350,000 distinct CDR3 sequences; about 15% occur once, and the top ten carry 1.1%. The source material was blood, either unsorted or a sorted T cell fraction (not recorded which). Receptors originate from a male donor with ankylosing spondylitis or in good health (not recorded which).

The chain is built from TRBV12-3 or TRBV12-4 and TRBJ2-2; TRBD2 might be the D (6 bases). The CDR3 is made up of 15 amino acids. The germline V and J ends were trimmed by 2 bases and 4 bases, with 11 bases remaining between them. DNA of the CDR3: TGTGCCAGCAGTTTAACGGGAGAGAGCACCGGGGAGCTGTTTTTT. Protein: CASSLTGESTGELFF.

The table lists this clonotype with many counts. The rearrangement joins TRBV12-3 or TRBV12-4 to TRBJ1-1; unclear D gene. The V end was cut by 6 bases, the J end by 3 bases, with 14 bases between. The CDR3 is made up of 14 amino acids. The CDR3 sequence: CASSLRSWDTEAFF. As DNA, the CDR3 is TGTGCCAGCAGCCTACGGAGTTGGGACACTGAAGCTTTCTTT.

This clonotype occurred a few times. The V gene is TRBV14, the J gene TRBJ2-1; 7 bases fit TRBD2. The CDR3 contains 15 residues. Trimming took 0 bases from V and 8 from J; bases not matched to a gene: 7. Germline assignment: CDR1 SGHDN and CDR2 FVKESK. CDR3: CASSQDASGGYEQFF. CDR3 bases: TGTGCCAGCAGCCAAGACGCGTCCGGGGGGTATGAGCAGTTCTTC.

This chain connects TRBV20-1 to TRBJ2-2; 13 bases map to TRBD2. The junction had 8 bases not matched to a gene; V was cut back by 3 bases and J by 7 bases. Germline V gives CDR1 DFQATT, CDR2 SNEGSKA (reference sequence). The CDR3 has 16 residues. The CDR3 sequence is CSARDWTSGRLGELFF. Here the CDR3 DNA reads TGCAGTGCTAGGGACTGGACTAGCGGGAGACTCGGGGAGCTGTTTTTT.

This clonotype has only a few counts. This chain joins TRBV7-2 and TRBJ2-2; weak D call: TRBD1 (6 bases). Trimming cost V 8 bases and J 3 bases, with 10 bases left between them. Per the germline V gene, CDR1 is SGHTA and CDR2 is FQGNSA. The CDR3 has 13 residues. The CDR3 DNA follows: TGTGCCAGCCCACGGACAGACACCGGGGAGCTGTTTTTT. It yields the protein CASPRTDTGELFF.

The CDR3 nucleotides read TGTGCCAGCAGCATGGGTAAAGAGCAGTTCTTC. This translates into CASSMGKEQFF. J is TRBJ2-1 and V is TRBV21-1. TRBV21-1 is assigned pseudogene status. The CDR3 spans 11 residues.

This clonotype came up a few times. The chain uses TRBV5-1 and TRBJ2-1; the D gene is possibly TRBD1 (6 bases). Trimming cost V 0 bases and J 0 bases, with 16 bases left between them. The CDR3 spans 18 residues. CDR1 and CDR2 (germline): SGHRS, YFSETQ. CDR3 in amino acids: CASSLVDSSLSSYNEQFF. The CDR3 DNA sequence: TGCGCCAGCAGCTTGGTGGACAGTTCCCTTAGCTCCTACAATGAGCAGTTCTTC.

This clonotype was seen more than once but under ten times. The chain employs TRBV12-3 or TRBV12-4 and TRBJ1-2, with 9 bases identical to TRBD1. The V segment lost 6 bases and the J segment 5 bases; nucleotides outside the gene matches: 7. This CDR3 is built from 14 residues. The CDR3 sequence: CASSRTGVEYGYTF. The CDR3 nucleotides read TGTGCCAGCAGCCGGACAGGGGTAGAATATGGCTACACCTTC.

About this clonotype: Sequence at one end of the junction differs from germline and may be a read error. V and J are TRBV5-1 and TRBJ2-7; D is unresolved. Germline V lookup: CDR1 SGHRS, CDR2 YFSETQ. This CDR3 is 14 amino acids long. The CDR3 DNA is TGCGCCAGCAGCCAGAGTGGGGATCGGTACGGGCAGTACTTC. Protein sequence: CASSQSGDRYGQYF.

V gene TRBV29-1 combines with J gene TRBJ2-1, with TRBD1 as a possible D gene (6 bases). V lost 5 bases and J lost 8, with 13 bases in between. Germline V lookup: CDR1 SQVTM, CDR2 ANQGSEA. The CDR3 is made up of 12 amino acids. CDR3 DNA: TGCAGCGTTCTACAGGGCCTCGATGAGCAGTTCTTC. It encodes CSVLQGLDEQFF.

This clonotype came up many times. V is TRBV27 and J is TRBJ2-2; 7 bases are shared with TRBD1. Germline V gene lookup returns CDR1 MNHEY and CDR2 SMNVEV (reference sequence). The CDR3 length is 14 residues. J was trimmed by 1 base and V by 6 bases; bases with no gene match: 2. CDR3 bases: TGTGCCAGCAGGGGGACAGTGAACACCGGGGAGCTGTTTTTT. Protein product: CASRGTVNTGELFF.

The chain has TRBV20-1 and TRBJ1-1, with D possibly matching TRBD1 (6 bases). The V end was cut by 6 bases, the J end by 10 bases, with 12 bases between. The CDR3 is 10 amino acids. Looked up from germline, CDR1 is DFQATT and CDR2 is SNEGSKA (reference sequence). CDR3: CSAYRVGAFF. The CDR3 DNA follows: TGCAGTGCCTACAGGGTAGGAGCTTTCTTT.

The gene calls are TRBV6-2 or TRBV6-3 and TRBJ2-7; tentatively, D is TRBD1 (6 bases). The germline V gene encodes CDR1 MNHEY and CDR2 SVGEGT. There are 12 residues in the CDR3. V lost 6 bases and J 6 bases, leaving 12 bases between the germline ends. The CDR3, as DNA: TGTGCCAGCAGCCCTCCAGGGGCCGAGCAGTACTTC. Translated: CASSPPGAEQYF.

This sequence joins TRBV27 and TRBJ2-2; D is unclear. CDR1 is MNHEY and CDR2 is SMNVEV in the germline V gene (reference sequence). This CDR3 is 15 amino acids long. Trimming stripped 7 bases from V and 5 bases from J, with 17 bases between. The CDR3 bases are TGTGCCAGCACCCTAGGGTCCCTGGGGACCGGGGAGCTGTTTTTT. Translation: CASTLGSLGTGELFF.

This chain joins TRBV29-1 and TRBJ2-2; 9 bases match TRBD2. With V trimmed by 5 bases and J by 1 base, 2 bases remained unmatched. This CDR3 has 14 residues. CDR1 is SQVTM and CDR2 is ANQGSEA in the germline V gene. This CDR3 reads CSVKTSGNTGELFF. The CDR3 DNA reads as TGCAGCGTTAAGACTAGCGGGAACACCGGGGAGCTGTTTTTT.

The gene calls are TRBV3-1 and TRBJ2-7, with 8 bases that match TRBD2. Per the germline V gene, CDR1 is LGHDT and CDR2 is YNNKEL (reference sequence). The CDR3 sequence is 16 residues long. V shed 0 bases and J 4 bases; nucleotides not matched to a gene: 8. The CDR3: CASSQELPGGPYEQYF. For the CDR3, the DNA is TGTGCCAGCAGCCAAGAATTGCCGGGAGGGCCGTACGAGCAGTACTTC.

There are a few counts of this clonotype. The rearrangement uses TRBV5-1 and TRBJ2-5; 7 bases align to TRBD1. Germline V gives CDR1 SGHRS, CDR2 YFSETQ. CDR3 length: 14 residues. V shed 5 bases and J 1 base; nucleotides not matched to a gene: 5. The CDR3 nucleotides read TGCGCCAGCAGGTCGACAGGGCCCCAAGAGACCCAGTACTTC. The encoded protein is CASRSTGPQETQYF.